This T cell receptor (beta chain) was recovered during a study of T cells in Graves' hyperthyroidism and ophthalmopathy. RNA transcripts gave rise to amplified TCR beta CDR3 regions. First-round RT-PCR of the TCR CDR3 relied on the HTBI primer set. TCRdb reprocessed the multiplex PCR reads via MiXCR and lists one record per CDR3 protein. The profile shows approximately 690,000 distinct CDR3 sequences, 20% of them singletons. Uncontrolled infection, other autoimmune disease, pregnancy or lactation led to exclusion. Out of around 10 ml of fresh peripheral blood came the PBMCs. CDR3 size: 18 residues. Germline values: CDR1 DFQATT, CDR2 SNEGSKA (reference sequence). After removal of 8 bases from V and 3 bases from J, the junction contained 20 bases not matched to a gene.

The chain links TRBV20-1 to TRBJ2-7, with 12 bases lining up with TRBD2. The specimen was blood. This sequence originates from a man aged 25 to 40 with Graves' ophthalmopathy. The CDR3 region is CSPGGLGLAGGSRYEQYF. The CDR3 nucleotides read TGCAGTCCCGGGGGTCTAGGGCTAGCGGGAGGGAGCCGCTACGAGCAGTACTTC.